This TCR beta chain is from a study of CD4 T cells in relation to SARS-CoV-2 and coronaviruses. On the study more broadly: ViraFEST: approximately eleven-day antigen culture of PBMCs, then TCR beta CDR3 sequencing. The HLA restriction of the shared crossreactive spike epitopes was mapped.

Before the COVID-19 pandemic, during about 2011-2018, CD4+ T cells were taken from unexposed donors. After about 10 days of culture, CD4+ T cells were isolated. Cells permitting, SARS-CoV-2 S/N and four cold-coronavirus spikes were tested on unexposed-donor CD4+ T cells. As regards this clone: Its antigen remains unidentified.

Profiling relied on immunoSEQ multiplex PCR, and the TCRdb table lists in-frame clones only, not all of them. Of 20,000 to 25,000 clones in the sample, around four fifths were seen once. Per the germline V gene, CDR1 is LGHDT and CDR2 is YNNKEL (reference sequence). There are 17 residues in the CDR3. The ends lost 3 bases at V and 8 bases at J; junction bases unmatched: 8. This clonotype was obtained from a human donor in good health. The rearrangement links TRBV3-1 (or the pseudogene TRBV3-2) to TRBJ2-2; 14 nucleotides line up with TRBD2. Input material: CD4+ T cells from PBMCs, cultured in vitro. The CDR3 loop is CASSHPTSGRAGGELFF. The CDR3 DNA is TGTGCCAGCAGCCACCCGACTAGCGGGAGGGCCGGAGGGGAGCTGTTTTTT.